This T cell receptor (beta chain) was identified during a study of response to subunit inactivated influenza vaccine. The study's findings and limits: Every seasonal influenza vaccination brings in few new T cells, the authors suggested.

This clonotype was observed once. Its matching antigen is unknown. Via MiXCR, TCRdb re-called the RT-PCR reads, giving one row per CDR3 protein. This table holds hundreds of thousands of distinct CDR3 sequences, less than 15% found once. CDR1 is DFQATT, CDR2 SNEGSKA, per germline (reference sequence). This CDR3 contains 14 residues. Trimming took 5 bases from V and 0 from J, leaving 13 bases between them. The chain has TRBV20-1 and TRBJ1-2; D may be TRBD1 (6 bases). The specimen comprised PBMCs from blood, sampled roughly 2 weeks before vaccination. The TCR was taken from a middle-aged man who received an inactivated influenza vaccine. CDR3 residues: CSASGTQANYGYTF. The CDR3 DNA is TGCAGTGCTTCCGGGACACAGGCTAACTATGGCTACACCTTC.